The 16 T cell receptor beta chains reported below all come from one sample, sequenced in a study of blood T cell repertoires in COVID-19 (dated by TCRdb to 2019 to 2021). Libraries were made using the immunoSEQ multiplex PCR assay. Imported from immuneACCESS, the table was reduced by TCRdb to in-frame sequences with V and J called. These copies leave out some clones; in studies compared against another copy, an unresolved V gene accounts for under half, and the cause of the remainder is not known. This sample has around 260,000 clones in its table, and 80% to 95% of those were observed once. The ten largest make up around 2.2% of the sample. The sample consisted of peripheral blood. The receptors shown here come from a woman younger than 45 with COVID-19, enrolled during active disease.

DNA of the CDR3: TGCGCCAGCAGCCAAGAGGGTCTCCGACAGGGGGCTAACACCGGGGAGCTGTTTTTT. Translation gives CASSQEGLRQGANTGELFF. The chain is built from TRBV4-1 and TRBJ2-2, with TRBD1 matching over 10 bases. The CDR3 is 19 amino acids. Germline V lookup: CDR1 MGHRA, CDR2 YSYEKL. The ends lost 0 bases at V and 2 bases at J; junction bases unmatched: 9.

The rearrangement joins TRBV5-1 to TRBJ1-6, with D hard to call. Trimming removed 0 bases from V and 6 bases from J, with 7 bases in between. There are 14 residues in the CDR3. Germline CDR1 reads SGHRS; CDR2 reads YFSETQ. In DNA form, the CDR3 reads TGCGCCAGCAGCTTGGAATCGTCTAATTCACCCCTCCACTTT. It specifies CASSLESSNSPLHF.

This chain uses TRBV7-3 with TRBJ2-1; 15 nucleotides line up with TRBD2. CDR1 and CDR2 from the germline V gene are SGHTA and FQGTGA. The length of the CDR3 is 18 residues. The J segment lost 8 bases and the V segment lost 5 bases, leaving 13 bases of the junction unmatched. The CDR3 region is CASSPHPGLAGGPHEQFF. The CDR3 region has the DNA TGTGCCAGCAGCCCACACCCCGGACTAGCGGGAGGGCCACATGAGCAGTTCTTC. The whole variable domain, remainder taken from reference TRBV7-3 and TRBJ2-1, is GAGVSQTPSNKVTEKGKYVELRCDPISGHTALYWYRQSLGQGPEFLIYFQGTGAADDSGLPNDRFFAVRPEGSVSTLKIQRTERGDSAVYLCASSPHPGLAGGPHEQFFGPGTRLTVL.

This chain joins TRBV7-2 and TRBJ1-4; D uncertain. This CDR3 contains 16 residues. V lost 1 base to trimming and J lost 4 bases, with 13 bases between them. Per the germline V gene, CDR1 is SGHTA and CDR2 is FQGNSA. The CDR3 loop reads CASSLDLGGVNEKLFF. The CDR3 nucleotides are TGTGCCAGCAGCTTAGATTTGGGAGGTGTTAATGAAAAACTGTTTTTT.

This chain uses TRBV2 with TRBJ2-7, with 11 bases fitting TRBD1. Germline V gene sequence: CDR1 SNHLY, CDR2 FYNNEI. The CDR3 has 14 residues. The J segment lost 3 bases and the V segment lost 6 bases, leaving 4 bases of the junction unmatched. CDR3: CASRRTGGNYEQYF. CDR3 bases: TGTGCCAGCAGGCGGACAGGGGGCAACTACGAGCAGTACTTC.

V and J are TRBV28 and TRBJ2-2; a possible D gene is TRBD1 (5 bases). This CDR3 contains 13 residues. Germline values: CDR1 MDHEN, CDR2 SYDVKM. Trimming took off 7 bases at V and 5 bases at J, with 11 bases between the two ends. The CDR3 here is CASTQRGTGELFF. The CDR3 coding sequence is TGTGCCAGCACTCAAAGGGGTACCGGGGAGCTGTTTTTT.

The genes are TRBV4-2 and TRBJ1-4, with D maybe TRBD1 (5 bases). Trimming cost V 2 bases and J 0 bases, with 10 bases left between them. Germline V gives CDR1 LGHNA, CDR2 YNFKEQ. This CDR3 contains 16 residues. CDR3 region: CASSQTPGTTNEKLFF. The CDR3 DNA follows: TGTGCCAGCAGCCAAACTCCAGGGACAACTAATGAAAAACTGTTTTTT.

Here the CDR3 reads CASSLTGQAYEQYF. The CDR3 coding sequence is TGTGCCAGCAGCTTGACCGGACAGGCCTACGAGCAGTACTTC. The chain combines TRBV5-5 with TRBJ2-7; 7 nucleotides line up with TRBD1. The CDR3 sequence is 14 residues long. Germline values: CDR1 SGHKS, CDR2 YYEKEE (reference sequence). With V trimmed by 1 base and J by 2 bases, 3 bases remained unmatched.

The chain uses TRBV9 and TRBJ2-1; 11 positions agree with TRBD2. Germline CDR1 and CDR2: SGDLS and YYNGEE. The CDR3 consists of 15 residues. J lost 5 bases, V lost 4 bases, and 5 bases had no gene match. This chain's CDR3 is CASSPRTSGHNEQFF. As DNA, the CDR3 is TGTGCCAGCAGCCCCCGGACTAGCGGGCACAATGAGCAGTTCTTC.

Note on this clone: Distinct nucleotide sequences in the sample also encode this CDR3. The chain couples TRBV28 to TRBJ1-3; 11 nucleotides line up with TRBD1. From germline, CDR1 is MDHEN and CDR2 SYDVKM. This CDR3 has 17 amino acids. Trimming removed 2 bases from V and 0 bases from J; junction bases left unmatched: 3. Here the CDR3 reads CASSLRGQGGSGNTIYF. CDR3 coding DNA: TGTGCCAGCAGTTTAAGGGGACAGGGGGGCTCTGGAAACACCATATATTTT.

The V gene is TRBV11-2, the J gene TRBJ1-1, with a tentative D call TRBD1 (6 bases). CDR3 length: 14 residues. The germline CDR1 and CDR2 sequences are SGHAT and FQNNGV. V dropped 0 bases and J dropped 11 bases, with 16 bases sitting between them. The CDR3, as DNA: TGTGCCAGCAGCTTAGAGGTGCTCAGGGGTTTCGCTTTCTTT. It specifies CASSLEVLRGFAFF.

This rearrangement joins TRBV7-9 to TRBJ2-7; D is ambiguous. The CDR3 runs to 12 residues. CDR1 is SEHNR, CDR2 FQNEAQ, per germline (reference sequence). The V end was cut by 5 bases, the J end by 7 bases, with 12 bases between. In nucleotides, the CDR3 is TGTGCCAGCAGCGTAGGTTCGGGTGAGCAGTACTTC. It is translated as CASSVGSGEQYF.

This sequence joins TRBV2 and TRBJ1-2, with D unresolved. Germline-derived CDR1 and CDR2 are SNHLY and FYNNEI. The CDR3 runs 14 residues. Trimming took 0 bases from V and 3 from J, leaving 8 bases between them. CDR3 loop: CASSEARGYYGYTF. CDR3 bases: TGTGCCAGCAGTGAAGCCCGGGGATACTATGGCTACACCTTC.

V usage is TRBV18 and J usage is TRBJ2-5; D might be TRBD2 (5 bases). The CDR3 has 13 residues. V was trimmed by 5 bases and J by 4 bases, leaving 11 bases between them. CDR1 is KGHSH and CDR2 is LQKENI in the germline V gene. This chain's CDR3 is CASSTGSGETQYF. In DNA, the CDR3 is TGTGCCAGCTCAACGGGGAGTGGAGAGACCCAGTACTTC.

The chain joins TRBV3-1 (or the pseudogene TRBV3-2) to TRBJ2-7, with 13 bases aligning to TRBD2. Per the germline V gene, CDR1 is LGHDT and CDR2 is YNNKEL (reference sequence). The V segment lost 0 bases and the J segment 5 bases; nucleotides outside the gene matches: 10. CDR3 length equals 18 residues. The DNA for the CDR3 is TGTGCCAGCAGCCAAGATCTACTAGCGGGAGGGCTTAAGGACGAGCAGTACTTC. Amino acids: CASSQDLLAGGLKDEQYF.

The V call is TRBV7-2, the J call TRBJ1-2; D may be TRBD1 (5 bases). Trimming shortened V by 1 base and J by 4 bases, and 13 bases separated the two germline ends. The CDR3 is made up of 15 amino acids. Germline V lookup: CDR1 SGHTA, CDR2 FQGNSA. CDR3 sequence reads: CASSLERDSSYGYTF. For the CDR3, the DNA is TGTGCCAGCAGCTTAGAGAGGGACTCTAGCTATGGCTACACCTTC.